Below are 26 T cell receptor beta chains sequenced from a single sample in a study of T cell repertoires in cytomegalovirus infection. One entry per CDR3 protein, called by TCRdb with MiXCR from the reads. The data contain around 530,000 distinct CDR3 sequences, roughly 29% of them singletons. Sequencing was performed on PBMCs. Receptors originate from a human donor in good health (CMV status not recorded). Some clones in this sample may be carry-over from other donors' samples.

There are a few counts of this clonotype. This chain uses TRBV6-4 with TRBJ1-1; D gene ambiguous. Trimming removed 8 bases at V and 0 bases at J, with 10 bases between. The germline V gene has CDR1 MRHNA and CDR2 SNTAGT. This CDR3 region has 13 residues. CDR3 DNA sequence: TGTGCCAGCCCCGGTGGGGTGAACACTGAAGCTTTCTTT. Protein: CASPGGVNTEAFF.

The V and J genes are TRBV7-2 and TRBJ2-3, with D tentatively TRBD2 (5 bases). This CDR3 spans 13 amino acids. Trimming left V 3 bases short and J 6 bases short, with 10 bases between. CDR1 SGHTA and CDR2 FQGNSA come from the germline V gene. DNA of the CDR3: TGTGCCAGCAGCTTGCGGGTTCAGGATACGCAGTATTTT. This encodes CASSLRVQDTQYF. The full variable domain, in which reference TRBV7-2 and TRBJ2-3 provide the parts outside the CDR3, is GAGVSQSPSNKVTEKGKDVELRCDPISGHTALYWYRQSLGQGLEFLIYFQGNSAPDKSGLPSDRFSAERTGGSVSTLTIQRTQQEDSAVYLCASSLRVQDTQYFGPGTRLTVL.

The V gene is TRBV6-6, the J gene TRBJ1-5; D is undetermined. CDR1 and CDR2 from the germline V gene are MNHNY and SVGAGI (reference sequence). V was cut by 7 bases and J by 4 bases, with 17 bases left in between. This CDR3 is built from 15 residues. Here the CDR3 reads CASTSRAGGNQPQHF. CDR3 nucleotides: TGTGCCAGCACCTCCCGCGCAGGCGGAAATCAGCCCCAGCATTTT.

In nucleotides, the CDR3 is TGTGCCAGCAGCCAAGATCGAGGGGGGGATCAGCCCCAGCATTTT. It is translated as CASSQDRGGDQPQHF. V and J are TRBV4-2 and TRBJ1-5; D may be TRBD1 (6 bases). Germline-derived CDR1 and CDR2 are LGHNA and YNFKEQ. The CDR3 spans 15 residues. Trimming shortened V by 0 bases and J by 5 bases, and 11 bases separated the two germline ends.

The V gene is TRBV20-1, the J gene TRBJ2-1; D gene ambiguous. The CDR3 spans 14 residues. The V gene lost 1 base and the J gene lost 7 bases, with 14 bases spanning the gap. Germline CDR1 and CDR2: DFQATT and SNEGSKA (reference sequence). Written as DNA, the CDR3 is TGCAGTGCTAGAGTGTTAGTCTCAAGGAATGAGCAGTTCTTC. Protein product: CSARVLVSRNEQFF.

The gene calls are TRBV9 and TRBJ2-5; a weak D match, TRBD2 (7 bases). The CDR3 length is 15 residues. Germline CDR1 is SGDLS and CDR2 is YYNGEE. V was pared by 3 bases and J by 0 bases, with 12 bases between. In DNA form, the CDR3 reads TGTGCCAGCAGCGCCAGGGGAGGGTACCAAGAGACCCAGTACTTC. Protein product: CASSARGGYQETQYF.

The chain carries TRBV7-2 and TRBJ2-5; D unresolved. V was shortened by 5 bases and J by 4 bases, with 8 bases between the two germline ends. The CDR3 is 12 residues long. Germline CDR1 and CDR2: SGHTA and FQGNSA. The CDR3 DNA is TGTGCCAGCAGCCTATACACAGAGACCCAGTACTTC. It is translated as CASSLYTETQYF.

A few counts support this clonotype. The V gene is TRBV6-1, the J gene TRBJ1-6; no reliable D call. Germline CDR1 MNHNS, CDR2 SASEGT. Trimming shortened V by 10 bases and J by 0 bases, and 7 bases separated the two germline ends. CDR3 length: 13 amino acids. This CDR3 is CATRSSYNSPLHF. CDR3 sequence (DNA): TGTGCCACCAGGAGCTCCTATAATTCACCCCTCCACTTT.

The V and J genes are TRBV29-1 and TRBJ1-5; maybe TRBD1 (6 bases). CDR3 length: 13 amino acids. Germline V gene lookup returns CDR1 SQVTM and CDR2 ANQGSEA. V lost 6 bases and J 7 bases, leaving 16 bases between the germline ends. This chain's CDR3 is CSVVQGEGQPQHF. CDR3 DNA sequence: TGCAGCGTCGTACAGGGAGAAGGGCAGCCCCAGCATTTT.

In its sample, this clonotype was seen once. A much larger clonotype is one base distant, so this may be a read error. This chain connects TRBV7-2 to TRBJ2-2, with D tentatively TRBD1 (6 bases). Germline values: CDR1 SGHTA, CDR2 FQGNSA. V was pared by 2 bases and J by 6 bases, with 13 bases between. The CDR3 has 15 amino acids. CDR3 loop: CASSLILGGSGELFF. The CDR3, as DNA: TGTGCCAGCAGCTTAATTCTAGGGGGATCCGGGGAGCTGTTTTTT.

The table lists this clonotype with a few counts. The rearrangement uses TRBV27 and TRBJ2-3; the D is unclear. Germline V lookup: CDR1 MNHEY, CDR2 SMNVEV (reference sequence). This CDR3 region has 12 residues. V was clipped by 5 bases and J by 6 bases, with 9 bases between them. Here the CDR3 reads CASSPNGDTQYF. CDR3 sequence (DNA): TGTGCCAGCAGTCCTAATGGGGATACGCAGTATTTT.

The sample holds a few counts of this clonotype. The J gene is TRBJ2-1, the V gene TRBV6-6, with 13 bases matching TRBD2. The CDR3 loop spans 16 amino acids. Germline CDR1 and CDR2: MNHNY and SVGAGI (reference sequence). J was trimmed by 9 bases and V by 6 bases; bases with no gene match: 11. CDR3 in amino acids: CASRGPGLAGSREQFF. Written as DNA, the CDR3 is TGTGCCAGCAGGGGACCGGGACTAGCGGGAAGTCGTGAGCAGTTCTTC.

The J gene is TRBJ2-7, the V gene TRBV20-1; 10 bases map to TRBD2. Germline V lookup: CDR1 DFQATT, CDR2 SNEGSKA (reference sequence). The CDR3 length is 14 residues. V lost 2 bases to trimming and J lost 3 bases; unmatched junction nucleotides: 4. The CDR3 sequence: CSARLTSGYYEQYF. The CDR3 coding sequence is TGCAGTGCTAGACTGACTAGCGGGTACTACGAGCAGTACTTC.

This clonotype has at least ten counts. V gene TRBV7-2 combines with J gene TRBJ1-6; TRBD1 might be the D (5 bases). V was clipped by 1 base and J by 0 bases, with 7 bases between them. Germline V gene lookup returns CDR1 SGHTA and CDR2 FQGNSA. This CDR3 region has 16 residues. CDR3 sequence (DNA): TGTGCCAGCAGCTTAGAGGGGAGCTCCTATAATTCACCCCTCCACTTT. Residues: CASSLEGSSYNSPLHF.

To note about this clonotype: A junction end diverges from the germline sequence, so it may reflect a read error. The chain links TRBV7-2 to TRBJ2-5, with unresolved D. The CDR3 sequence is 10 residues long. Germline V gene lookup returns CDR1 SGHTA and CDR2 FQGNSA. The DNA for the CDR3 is TGTGCCTGCAGCTTAAACCAGCTCCACTTC. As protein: CACSLNQLHF.

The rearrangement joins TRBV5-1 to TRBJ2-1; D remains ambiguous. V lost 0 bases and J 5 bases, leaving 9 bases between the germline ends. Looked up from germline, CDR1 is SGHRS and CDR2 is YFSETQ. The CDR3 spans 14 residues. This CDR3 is CASSLAGSDNEQFF. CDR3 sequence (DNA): TGCGCCAGCAGCTTGGCGGGCTCAGACAATGAGCAGTTCTTC.

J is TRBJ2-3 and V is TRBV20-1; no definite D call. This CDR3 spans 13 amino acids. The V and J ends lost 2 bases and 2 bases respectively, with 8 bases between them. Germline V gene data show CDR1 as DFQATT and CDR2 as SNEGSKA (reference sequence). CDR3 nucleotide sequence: TGCAGTGCTAGATCACGTAACACAGATACGCAGTATTTT. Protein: CSARSRNTDTQYF.

CDR3 amino acids: CASSLALGRVGETQYF. CDR3 coding DNA: TGTGCCAGCAGCTTAGCGCTTGGAAGGGTTGGGGAGACCCAGTACTTC. This chain joins TRBV7-2 and TRBJ2-5; D unclear. The length of the CDR3 is 16 residues. Germline CDR1 is SGHTA and CDR2 is FQGNSA. The V end was cut by 0 bases, the J end by 5 bases, with 16 bases between.

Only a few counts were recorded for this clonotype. Here the CDR3 reads CASSLVLNTGELFF. The CDR3 coding sequence is TGTGCCAGCAGCTTAGTGCTGAACACCGGGGAGCTGTTTTTT. This chain joins TRBV7-2 and TRBJ2-2; D not certain. V lost 1 base and J lost 1, with 4 bases in between. The CDR3 runs to 14 residues. Germline V CDR1 and CDR2: SGHTA, FQGNSA.

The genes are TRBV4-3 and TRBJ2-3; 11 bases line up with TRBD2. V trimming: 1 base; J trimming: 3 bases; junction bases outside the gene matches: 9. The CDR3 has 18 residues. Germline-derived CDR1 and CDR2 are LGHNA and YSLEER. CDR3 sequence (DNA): TGCGCCAGCAGCCAAGGGAAACTAGCGGGAGTAAGGACAGATACGCAGTATTTT. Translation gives CASSQGKLAGVRTDTQYF.

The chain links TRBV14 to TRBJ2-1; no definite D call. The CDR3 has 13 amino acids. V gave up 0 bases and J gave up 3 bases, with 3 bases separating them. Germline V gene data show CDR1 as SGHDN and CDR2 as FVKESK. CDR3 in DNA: TGTGCCAGCAGCCAAGACTACTACAATGAGCAGTTCTTC. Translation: CASSQDYYNEQFF.

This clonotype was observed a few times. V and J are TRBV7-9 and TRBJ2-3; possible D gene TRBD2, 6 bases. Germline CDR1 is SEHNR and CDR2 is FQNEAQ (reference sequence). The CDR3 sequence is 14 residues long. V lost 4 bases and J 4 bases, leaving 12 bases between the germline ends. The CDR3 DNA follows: TGTGCCAGCAGCTCAGGCGGGGTAGCAGATACGCAGTATTTT. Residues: CASSSGGVADTQYF. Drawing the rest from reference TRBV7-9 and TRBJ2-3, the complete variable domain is DTGVSQNPRHKITKRGQNVTFRCDPISEHNRLYWYRQTLGQGPEFLTYFQNEAQLEKSRLLSDRFSAERPKGSFSTLEIQRTEQGDSAMYLCASSSGGVADTQYFGPGTRLTVL.

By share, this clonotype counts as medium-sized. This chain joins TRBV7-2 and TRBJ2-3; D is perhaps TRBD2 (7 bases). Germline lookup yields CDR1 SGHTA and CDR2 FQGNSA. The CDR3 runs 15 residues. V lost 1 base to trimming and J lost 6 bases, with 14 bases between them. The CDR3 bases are TGTGCCAGCAGCTTAGAAGTAGGGAGGGGGGATACGCAGTATTTT. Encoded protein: CASSLEVGRGDTQYF.

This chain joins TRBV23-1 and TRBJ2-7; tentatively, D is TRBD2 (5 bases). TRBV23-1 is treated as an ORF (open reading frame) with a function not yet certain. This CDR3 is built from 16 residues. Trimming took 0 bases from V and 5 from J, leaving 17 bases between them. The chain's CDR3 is CASSQSEGGDGDEQYF. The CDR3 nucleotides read TGCGCCAGCAGTCAATCAGAGGGCGGTGACGGGGACGAGCAGTACTTC.

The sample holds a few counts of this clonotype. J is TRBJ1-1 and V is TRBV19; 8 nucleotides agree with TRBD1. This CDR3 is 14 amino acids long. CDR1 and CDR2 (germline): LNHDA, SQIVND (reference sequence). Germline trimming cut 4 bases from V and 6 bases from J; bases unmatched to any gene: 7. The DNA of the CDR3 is TGTGCCAGTAGTACCAGACAGGGGAGGGCTGAAGCTTTCTTT. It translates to CASSTRQGRAEAFF.

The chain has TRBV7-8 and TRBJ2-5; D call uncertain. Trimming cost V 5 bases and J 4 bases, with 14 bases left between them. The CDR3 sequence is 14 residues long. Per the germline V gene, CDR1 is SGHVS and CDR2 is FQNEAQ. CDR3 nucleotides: TGTGCCAGCAGCCCATGGCGTAGTGGAGAGACCCAGTACTTC. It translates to CASSPWRSGETQYF.